Each of the 27 T cell receptor beta chains below was sequenced from the same sample in a study of T cell changes during pregnancy in multiple sclerosis. Repertoires were generated with immunoSEQ multiplex PCR, while TCRdb's copy carries only in-frame clones and drops some. In the table there are more than 75,000 clones, about 94% of which are singletons. Sequencing was performed on peripheral blood, taken in the third trimester of pregnancy. These receptors were collected from a female donor with multiple sclerosis, enrolled in a pregnancy study.

The gene calls are TRBV5-1 and TRBJ2-1; TRBD2 aligns across 11 bases. Germline V CDR1 and CDR2: SGHRS, YFSETQ. The CDR3 has 18 amino acids. V shed 4 bases and J 2 bases; nucleotides not matched to a gene: 11. The CDR3 nucleotides are TGCGCCAGCAGCGGTGGTAGCGGGGGGGCCGGGACCTACAATGAGCAGTTCTTC. Protein product: CASSGGSGGAGTYNEQFF.

The rearrangement links TRBV29-1 to TRBJ2-5; the D is unclear. Germline-derived CDR1 and CDR2 are SQVTM and ANQGSEA. This CDR3 comprises 14 residues. V lost 4 bases, J lost 5 bases, and 17 bases lay in between. DNA of the CDR3: TGCAGCGTTGTGGGCGCCCTCGTTCGGGAGACCCAGTACTTC. This encodes CSVVGALVRETQYF.

The V and J genes are TRBV7-9 and TRBJ2-5; TRBD1 agrees at 8 bases. Looked up from germline, CDR1 is SEHNR and CDR2 is FQNEAQ (reference sequence). The CDR3 totals 16 residues. J lost 4 bases, V lost 5 bases, and 12 bases had no gene match. The CDR3 spells CASSLPKQGDGETQYF. Here the CDR3 DNA reads TGTGCCAGCAGCCTCCCTAAACAGGGGGATGGAGAGACCCAGTACTTC.

V and J are TRBV19 and TRBJ2-2; 7 nucleotides align to TRBD2. There are 15 residues in the CDR3. Germline V gene sequence: CDR1 LNHDA, CDR2 SQIVND (reference sequence). The V gene end was trimmed by 3 bases and the J gene end by 6 bases; junction bases not matched to a gene: 7. The CDR3 reads CASSIMLAAAGELFF. The CDR3 DNA follows: TGTGCCAGTAGTATCATGCTAGCGGCGGCCGGGGAGCTGTTTTTT.

V and J are TRBV27 and TRBJ2-2, with TRBD1 as a possible D gene (6 bases). Germline CDR1 is MNHEY and CDR2 is SMNVEV (reference sequence). The CDR3 length is 15 residues. Trimming removed 5 bases from V and 2 bases from J, with 12 bases in between. As DNA, the CDR3 is TGTGCCAGCAGTCCGACGGGACAAAACACCGGGGAGCTGTTTTTT. Residues: CASSPTGQNTGELFF.

The rearrangement joins TRBV10-3 to TRBJ2-1; TRBD2 agrees at 9 bases. Germline CDR1 reads ENHRY; CDR2 reads SYGVKD. J was trimmed by 2 bases and V by 0 bases; bases with no gene match: 2. CDR3 length equals 16 residues. CDR3 bases: TGTGCCATCAGTGAGTCGGGCGGGGGGGCCTACAATGAGCAGTTCTTC. Translating gives CAISESGGGAYNEQFF.

The V and J genes are TRBV25-1 and TRBJ1-1, with TRBD1 identical over 9 bases. V lost 1 base and J lost 7; bases outside the gene matches: 4. The CDR3 is 14 residues long. From germline, CDR1 is MGHDK and CDR2 SYGVNS. As DNA, the CDR3 is TGTGCCAGCAGTGAATTACAGGGGGCAGTTGAAGCTTTCTTT. Protein: CASSELQGAVEAFF.

Here the CDR3 reads CSVSGQLNTEAFF. CDR3 sequence (DNA): TGCAGCGTATCCGGACAGCTGAACACTGAAGCTTTCTTT. The V and J genes are TRBV29-1 and TRBJ1-1; the D gene is possibly TRBD1 (6 bases). The CDR3 contains 13 residues. Trimming shortened V by 6 bases and J by 0 bases, and 11 bases separated the two germline ends. Germline CDR1 reads SQVTM; CDR2 reads ANQGSEA.

For the CDR3, the DNA is TGTGCCAGCTCACTTGCAGGGGCGGAAGGGCAGCAGTACTTC. Translating it yields CASSLAGAEGQQYF. The rearrangement joins TRBV18 to TRBJ2-7; possibly TRBD1 for D (6 bases). Trimming stripped 4 bases from V and 8 bases from J, with 18 bases between. The CDR3 contains 14 residues. Germline values: CDR1 KGHSH, CDR2 LQKENI.

This clone was observed a handful of times. The chain combines TRBV5-1 with TRBJ1-6, with D perhaps TRBD1 (5 bases). The CDR3 loop spans 16 amino acids. Germline V gene lookup returns CDR1 SGHRS and CDR2 YFSETQ. Trimming took off 6 bases at V and 10 bases at J, with 23 bases between the two ends. The CDR3 protein is CASNPGGPGVTSPLHF. The CDR3 DNA reads as TGCGCCAGCAACCCGGGGGGACCGGGGGTAACCTCACCCCTCCACTTT.

This sequence joins TRBV2 and TRBJ2-1; 7 bases fit TRBD1. Germline CDR1 reads SNHLY; CDR2 reads FYNNEI. The CDR3 contains 13 residues. With 9 bases clipped from V and 0 bases from J, the junction kept 2 bases outside the gene matches. CDR3 region: CARRDSSYNEQFF. The CDR3 nucleotides are TGTGCCAGACGGGACAGCTCCTACAATGAGCAGTTCTTC. Filled out from reference TRBV2 and TRBJ2-1, the complete variable domain reads EPEVTQTPSHQVTQMGQEVILRCVPISNHLYFYWYRQILGQKVEFLVSFYNNEISEKSEIFDDQFSVERPDGSNFTLKIRSTKLEDSAMYFCARRDSSYNEQFFGPGTRLTVL.

The chain couples TRBV5-1 to TRBJ2-3, with TRBD2 matching over 9 bases. The V gene end was trimmed by 0 bases and the J gene end by 4 bases; junction bases not matched to a gene: 9. The CDR3 has 17 amino acids. Germline CDR1 and CDR2: SGHRS and YFSETQ. The CDR3 loop is CASSLVVVAGGPDTQYF. The CDR3 bases are TGCGCCAGCAGCTTGGTTGTGGTCGCGGGGGGGCCAGATACGCAGTATTTT.

This chain uses TRBV4-1 with TRBJ2-2; D is possibly TRBD2 (5 bases). The germline V gene has CDR1 MGHRA and CDR2 YSYEKL. This CDR3 contains 14 residues. V was pared by 1 base and J by 4 bases, with 7 bases between. CDR3 region: CASSQVGSTGELFF. The CDR3 bases are TGCGCCAGCAGCCAAGTGGGGAGCACCGGGGAGCTGTTTTTT.

The CDR3 spells CASSDVMNTEAFF. The DNA of the CDR3 is TGTGCCAGCAGTGACGTAATGAACACTGAAGCTTTCTTT. The J gene is TRBJ1-1, the V gene TRBV6-1; no reliable D call. The V and J ends lost 3 bases and 0 bases respectively, with 5 bases between them. The germline V gene encodes CDR1 MNHNS and CDR2 SASEGT. The CDR3 is 13 amino acids.

The chain recombines TRBV13 with TRBJ2-5; 11 bases agree with TRBD2. Germline V gene data show CDR1 as PRHDT and CDR2 as FYEKMQ (reference sequence). V dropped 6 bases and J dropped 4; count of bases not matched to a gene: 1. The length of the CDR3 is 13 residues. The CDR3 here is CASSLAGGETQYF. CDR3 bases: TGTGCCAGCAGTCTAGCGGGGGGAGAGACCCAGTACTTC. The full variable domain, with the rest looked up from reference TRBV13 and TRBJ2-5, is AAGVIQSPRHLIKEKRETATLKCYPIPRHDTVYWYQQGPGQDPQFLISFYEKMQSDKGSIPDRFSAQQFSDYHSELNMSSLELGDSALYFCASSLAGGETQYFGPGTRLLVL.

V and J are TRBV6-1 and TRBJ1-2; perhaps TRBD1 as D (5 bases). Deletions cut 6 bases from V and 4 bases from J, with 18 bases between. Germline CDR1 and CDR2: MNHNS and SASEGT. The CDR3 is 15 residues long. CDR3 DNA sequence: TGTGCCAGCAGGACCCACCTGGGGCCGGGCTATGGCTACACCTTC. Amino acid sequence: CASRTHLGPGYGYTF.

The J gene is TRBJ2-7, the V gene TRBV4-1; D possibly corresponds to TRBD1 (6 bases). Germline V gene sequence: CDR1 MGHRA, CDR2 YSYEKL. There are 15 residues in the CDR3. Trimming cost V 2 bases and J 2 bases, with 13 bases left between them. CDR3: CASSQRQESAYEQYF. The CDR3 region has the DNA TGCGCCAGCAGCCAAAGACAGGAATCGGCCTACGAGCAGTACTTC.

The rearrangement uses TRBV9 and TRBJ2-2; 7 nucleotides match TRBD1. The CDR3 is 15 amino acids. The germline V gene encodes CDR1 SGDLS and CDR2 YYNGEE. Trimming cost V 0 bases and J 8 bases; bases outside gene matches: 7. CDR3 in amino acids: CASSVGGTGAGELFF. In DNA form, the CDR3 reads TGTGCCAGCAGCGTAGGGGGCACAGGGGCAGGGGAGCTGTTTTTT.

V and J are TRBV7-3 and TRBJ2-1; a weak D match, TRBD2 (6 bases). This CDR3 is built from 15 residues. Germline V CDR1 and CDR2: SGHTA, FQGTGA. Trimming took 4 bases from V and 8 from J, leaving 18 bases between them. The CDR3 DNA follows: TGTGCCAGCAGCTCGCGGACCACTCCGGGGGATGAGCAGTTCTTC. Amino acids: CASSSRTTPGDEQFF.

The gene calls are TRBV27 and TRBJ2-7, with a possible D match to TRBD1 (5 bases). The CDR3 length is 15 residues. V was trimmed by 6 bases and J by 0 bases, leaving 15 bases between them. The germline V gene encodes CDR1 MNHEY and CDR2 SMNVEV (reference sequence). The CDR3, as DNA: TGTGCCAGCAGGCTAGGACAACTGAGCTCCTACGAGCAGTACTTC. It encodes CASRLGQLSSYEQYF.

This sequence joins TRBV6-6 and TRBJ2-2; 7 bases match TRBD2. This CDR3 is 16 amino acids long. CDR1 and CDR2 (germline): MNHNY, SVGAGI (reference sequence). V trimming: 2 bases; J trimming: 1 base; junction bases outside the gene matches: 4. CDR3 region: CASSYNRGGNTGELFF. CDR3 DNA: TGTGCCAGCAGTTACAATCGCGGGGGGAACACCGGGGAGCTGTTTTTT.

This clone has a single count. The gene calls are TRBV5-1 and TRBJ2-2; the match to TRBD2 covers 7 bases. V lost 1 base to trimming and J lost 6 bases; unmatched junction nucleotides: 3. Germline CDR1 and CDR2: SGHRS and YFSETQ. This CDR3 has 14 residues. CDR3 in amino acids: CASSLRAGSGELFF. The CDR3 bases are TGCGCCAGCAGCTTGAGAGCGGGGTCCGGGGAGCTGTTTTTT.

The V gene is TRBV19, the J gene TRBJ1-1; TRBD1 is a possible D gene (6 bases). The V and J ends lost 5 bases and 5 bases respectively, with 15 bases between them. Germline V gene sequence: CDR1 LNHDA, CDR2 SQIVND (reference sequence). The CDR3 contains 14 residues. CDR3 nucleotides: TGTGCCAGTAGTCCCCGATCAGGGGAAACTGAAGCTTTCTTT. This codes for CASSPRSGETEAFF.

The V call is TRBV18, the J call TRBJ2-7; possible D gene TRBD2, 6 bases. The CDR3 totals 14 residues. Germline CDR1 and CDR2: KGHSH and LQKENI. Trimming shortened V by 6 bases and J by 3 bases, and 15 bases separated the two germline ends. CDR3 nucleotide sequence: TGTGCCAGCTCCCCCCCTTCCGGGAGCTACGAGCAGTACTTC. Translation: CASSPPSGSYEQYF.

This rearrangement joins TRBV5-1 to TRBJ1-1, with 8 bases aligning to TRBD1. J lost 0 bases, V lost 0 bases, and 19 bases had no gene match. The CDR3 sequence is 21 residues long. Germline CDR1 reads SGHRS; CDR2 reads YFSETQ. Here the CDR3 reads CASSLAVFGTGLSAMNTEAFF. Written as DNA, the CDR3 is TGCGCCAGCAGCTTGGCTGTCTTTGGGACAGGTCTTAGCGCCATGAACACTGAAGCTTTCTTT. Supplemented by reference TRBV5-1 and TRBJ1-1, the full variable domain reads KAGVTQTPRYLIKTRGQQVTLSCSPISGHRSVSWYQQTPGQGLQFLFEYFSETQRNKGNFPGRFSGRQFSNSRSEMNVSTLELGDSALYLCASSLAVFGTGLSAMNTEAFFGQGTRLTVV.

The chain employs TRBV5-1 and TRBJ2-3; 8 nucleotides agree with TRBD2. CDR1 is SGHRS and CDR2 is YFSETQ in the germline V gene. The CDR3 runs to 16 residues. The junction had 5 bases not matched to a gene; V was cut back by 1 base and J by 1 base. DNA for the CDR3: TGCGCCAGCAGCTTGACCCCAGCGGGGGGCACAGATACGCAGTATTTT. Its translation: CASSLTPAGGTDTQYF. Based on the CDR3 plus reference TRBV5-1 and TRBJ2-3, the full variable domain is KAGVTQTPRYLIKTRGQQVTLSCSPISGHRSVSWYQQTPGQGLQFLFEYFSETQRNKGNFPGRFSGRQFSNSRSEMNVSTLELGDSALYLCASSLTPAGGTDTQYFGPGTRLTVL.

V and J are TRBV5-6 and TRBJ1-4; TRBD1 matches 10 bases. The CDR3 is 13 residues long. V trimming: 3 bases; J trimming: 8 bases; junction bases outside the gene matches: 1. Germline V gene sequence: CDR1 SGHDT, CDR2 YYEEEE. This chain's CDR3 is CASSWTGGEKLFF. CDR3 DNA: TGTGCCAGCAGCTGGACAGGGGGAGAAAAACTGTTTTTT.